A selection of T cell receptor beta chains follows, all from one sample in a study of cytomegalovirus exposure and HLA in healthy donors. Produced via immunoSEQ multiplex PCR; TCRdb's table is partial and in-frame only. The table shows nearly 110,000 clones, with 55% to 85% occurring only once. Material for sequencing was PBMCs. The receptors originated from a man under 40 in good health and CMV-seronegative. Each CDR3 is given with its conserved first and last residue. A D gene is named only where the DNA matches it firmly. Expanded clones are given a class, and other clones once, few, many or no size at all.

>.|.|TRBV7-9|TRBJ2-3
CASSLGLQGNTDTQYF
TGTGCCAGCAGCTTAGGACTTCAGGGGAACACAGATACGCAGTATTTT
>once|.|TRBV28|TRBJ2-2
CASPARNTGELFF
TGTGCCAGTCCAGCGAGGAACACCGGGGAGCTGTTTTTT
>.|.|TRBV7-9|TRBJ2-1
CASSLVALASGEQFF
TGTGCCAGCAGCTTAGTAGCCCTAGCAAGCGGTGAGCAGTTCTTC
>.|TRBD2|TRBV15|TRBJ2-4
CATSPIGASGNKNIQYF
TGTGCCACCAGCCCAATCGGGGCTAGCGGGAACAAAAACATTCAGTACTTC
>.|TRBD1|TRBV18|TRBJ1-2
CASSPPGQGDNYGYTF
TGTGCCAGCTCACCACCGGGACAGGGGGATAATTATGGCTACACCTTC
>few|TRBD1|TRBV18|TRBJ1-1
CASSSKTGRNTEAFF
TGTGCCAGCTCATCAAAGACAGGGAGGAACACTGAAGCTTTCTTT
>.|TRBD2|TRBV6-1|TRBJ2-2
CASKRTSGNGGELFF
TGTGCCAGCAAAAGGACTAGCGGGAACGGCGGGGAGCTGTTTTTT
>once|TRBD2|TRBV14|TRBJ2-1
CASSQFAGAYNEQFF
TGTGCCAGCAGCCAATTTGCGGGAGCCTACAATGAGCAGTTCTTC
>.|.|TRBV12-2|TRBJ1-1
CEPGVTTEAFF
TGTGAACCTGGAGTCACCACTGAAGCTTTCTTT
>few|TRBD2|TRBV2|TRBJ2-5
CASSGLAGETQYF
TGTGCCAGCAGTGGCCTAGCGGGAGAGACCCAGTACTTC
>.|.|TRBV5-1|TRBJ2-3
CASSWGGGAGTDTQYF
TGCGCCAGCAGCTGGGGCGGAGGGGCTGGCACAGATACGCAGTATTTT
>.|TRBD1|TRBV5-1|TRBJ2-3
CASSVGQASDTQYF
TGCGCCAGCAGCGTCGGACAGGCCTCCGATACGCAGTATTTT
>.|TRBD1|TRBV28|TRBJ2-2
CVTGIDRASGELFF
TGTGTCACAGGGATCGACAGGGCATCCGGGGAGCTGTTTTTT
>.|TRBD2|TRBV10-2|TRBJ2-3
CASSFSGRTDTQYF
TGCGCCAGCAGTTTTAGCGGGAGGACCGATACGCAGTATTTT
>.|.|TRBV28|TRBJ2-2
CASSLALGLALTGELFF
TGTGCCAGCAGTTTAGCCCTCGGGCTAGCCCTCACCGGGGAGCTGTTTTTT
>.|.|TRBV18|TRBJ1-5
CASSPGTPGGNQPQHF
TGTGCCAGCTCACCAGGGACGCCGGGGGGGAATCAGCCCCAGCATTTT
>.|.|TRBV10-3|TRBJ2-5
CAISPAAGEETQYF
TGTGCCATCAGTCCCGCTGCCGGGGAGGAGACCCAGTACTTC
>.|.|TRBV4-1|TRBJ2-1
CASSQDTGGGSYNEQFF
TGCGCCAGCAGCCAAGATACGGGCGGCGGGTCCTACAATGAGCAGTTCTTC
>.|.|TRBV5-1|TRBJ2-3
CASSRKAGPDTQYF
TGCGCCAGCAGCCGAAAAGCAGGGCCAGATACGCAGTATTTT
>.|TRBD1|TRBV6-1|TRBJ2-2
CASSEFMGTGATGELFF
TGTGCCAGCAGTGAGTTTATGGGGACAGGGGCAACCGGGGAGCTGTTTTTT
>once|TRBD2|TRBV5-4|TRBJ2-2
CASSNRLAGVTGELFF
TGTGCCAGCAGCAATCGACTAGCGGGAGTCACCGGGGAGCTGTTTTTT
>.|TRBD1|TRBV18|TRBJ2-7
CASSQDRGGGSEQYF
TGTGCCAGCTCACAGGACAGGGGGGGCGGGAGCGAGCAGTACTTC
>.|TRBD2|TRBV5-1|TRBJ2-3
CASSNPTSGGTDTQYF
TGCGCCAGCAGCAATCCGACTAGCGGGGGAACAGATACGCAGTATTTT
>.|.|TRBV21-1|TRBJ2-3
CASSKKTGDRDTVSTDTQYF
TGTGCCAGCAGCAAAAAAACGGGGGACAGGGACACAGTTAGCACAGATACGCAGTATTTT
>few|TRBD2|TRBV6-1|TRBJ2-3
CASSDLAGQYTDTQYF
TGTGCCAGCAGTGATCTAGCGGGGCAATACACAGATACGCAGTATTTT
>.|.|TRBV21-1|TRBJ2-7
CASRAYEQYF
TGTGCCAGCCGAGCCTACGAGCAGTACTTC
>.|.|TRBV28|TRBJ2-7
CASRGDNNQQYF
TGTGCCAGCAGGGGGGACAATAATCAGCAGTACTTC
>.|.|TRBV2|TRBJ1-4
CASSGGGTNEKLFF
TGTGCCAGCAGTGGGGGGGGAACTAATGAAAAACTGTTTTTT
>.|TRBD1|TRBV7-2|TRBJ1-1
CASSLSDRVEEAFF
TGTGCCAGCAGCTTAAGCGACAGGGTGGAAGAAGCTTTCTTT
>few|TRBD2|TRBV6-4|TRBJ2-2
CASRTEGGPGTGELFF
TGTGCCAGCAGAACTGAGGGAGGGCCAGGCACCGGGGAGCTGTTTTTT
>.|.|TRBV5-1|TRBJ1-1
CASLPRGGSNTEAFF
TGCGCCAGCCTACCGAGGGGGGGCTCGAACACTGAAGCTTTCTTT
>few|TRBD1|TRBV30|TRBJ1-4
CASMDREGEKLFF
TGTGCCTCTATGGACAGGGAGGGTGAAAAACTGTTTTTT
>.|TRBD1|TRBV28|TRBJ1-4
CATYVQGAREKLFF
TGTGCCACCTACGTCCAGGGGGCGCGTGAAAAACTGTTTTTT
>.|TRBD1|TRBV5-5|TRBJ2-7
CASRPGTGNSYEQYF
TGTGCCAGCAGGCCCGGGACAGGGAACTCCTACGAGCAGTACTTC
>.|.|TRBV11-3|TRBJ2-2
CASSQDIIGGELFF
TGTGCCAGCAGCCAGGACATAATAGGCGGGGAGCTGTTTTTT
>few|.|TRBV23-1|TRBJ2-1
CASSQSFGPPVDEQFF
TGCGCCAGCAGTCAATCTTTCGGTCCCCCTGTGGATGAGCAGTTCTTC
>.|.|TRBV5-1|TRBJ2-3
CASSYFGGTGTDTQYF
TGCGCCAGCAGCTATTTTGGGGGCACTGGCACAGATACGCAGTATTTT
>.|.|TRBV11-2|TRBJ2-5
CASSLAGRSVETQYF
TGTGCCAGCAGCTTGGCAGGGAGGTCGGTAGAGACCCAGTACTTC
>.|.|TRBV4-1|TRBJ2-5
CASSNPYGETQYF
TGCGCCAGCAGCAACCCTTACGGGGAGACCCAGTACTTC
>.|.|TRBV5-4|TRBJ1-2
CASSRDNVYGYTF
TGTGCCAGCAGCCGGGACAACGTCTATGGCTACACCTTC
>.|.|TRBV25-1|TRBJ1-2
CASSAQGVYGYTF
TGTGCCAGCAGTGCACAGGGAGTCTATGGCTACACCTTC
>.|TRBD2|TRBV9|TRBJ2-1
CASSGGGGDHNEQFF
TGTGCCAGCAGCGGGGGGGGAGGGGACCACAATGAGCAGTTCTTC
>.|TRBD1|TRBV9|TRBJ2-5
CASSVGQGVETQYF
TGTGCCAGCAGCGTAGGACAGGGGGTAGAGACCCAGTACTTC
>.|.|TRBV2|TRBJ1-1
CASKADSYLNTEAFF
TGTGCCAGCAAGGCGGACAGTTACTTGAACACTGAAGCTTTCTTT
>.|.|TRBV6-5|TRBJ2-7
CASSPGLKQYF
TGTGCCAGCAGCCCGGGACTGAAGCAGTACTTC
>.|.|TRBV30|TRBJ1-1
CAWSVQEGEAFF
TGTGCCTGGAGTGTACAGGAAGGTGAAGCTTTCTTT
>.|.|TRBV4-2|TRBJ2-5
CASSQESSARAQETQYF
TGTGCCAGCAGCCAAGAGAGTAGCGCGCGCGCCCAAGAGACCCAGTACTTC
>.|.|TRBV4-1|TRBJ1-2
CASSQQGSYYGYTF
TGCGCCAGCAGCCAACAGGGTTCCTACTATGGCTACACCTTC
>few|.|TRBV7-6|TRBJ1-5
CASSLVSDSNQPQHF
TGTGCCAGCAGCTTAGTTTCAGATAGCAATCAGCCCCAGCATTTT
>.|.|TRBV14|TRBJ2-3
CASSLPGGDTQYF
TGTGCCAGCAGCCTTCCCGGGGGAGATACGCAGTATTTT
>.|.|TRBV28|TRBJ1-2
CASSPARTVFYTF
TGTGCCAGCAGTCCCGCCAGGACAGTATTCTACACCTTC
>medium-sized|.|TRBV18|TRBJ1-2
CASSGEEARANYGYTF
TGTGCCAGCTCCGGCGAAGAGGCCCGAGCTAACTATGGCTACACCTTC
>.|TRBD1|TRBV5-4|TRBJ2-6
CASSPEVQGAGANVLTF
TGTGCCAGCAGCCCCGAAGTACAGGGGGCTGGGGCCAACGTCCTGACTTTC
>.|.|TRBV19|TRBJ1-1
CASSIRPTDTEAFF
TGTGCCAGTAGTATACGTCCCACGGACACTGAAGCTTTCTTT
>.|TRBD1|TRBV2|TRBJ2-7
CASTLPGQSYEQYF
TGTGCCAGCACCTTGCCGGGACAGTCCTACGAGCAGTACTTC
>medium-sized|TRBD2|TRBV5-6|TRBJ2-7
CASSLGTSGVYEQYF
TGTGCCAGCAGCTTGGGTACTAGCGGGGTCTACGAGCAGTACTTC
>.|.|TRBV30|TRBJ2-6
CAWSVRGSSGANVLTF
TGTGCCTGGAGTGTACGAGGCAGTTCTGGGGCCAACGTCCTGACTTTC